This TCR beta chain derives from a study of glioma-infiltrating T cells. Amplification of TCR alpha and beta CDR3 regions from RNA used iRepertoire nested multiplex PCR. Each CDR3 protein gets one entry after TCRdb re-called the multiplex PCR reads with MiXCR. Of approximately 130,000 distinct CDR3 sequences in the sample, under 25% are singletons; the top ten hold around a quarter. About this clonotype itself: Its antigen is unidentified.

Study outcomes and limitations: Above-expected tissue-blood divergence occurred in all gliomas, most in low-grade ones.

The source of this sequence is a human donor with low-grade glioma or glioblastoma, undergoing nonglioma brain surgery, or in good health (not recorded which). Input material: glioma tissue, nonneoplastic brain tissue, or PBMCs (not recorded which).

The chain's CDR3 is CASGRTPNSGANVLTF. The DNA of the CDR3 is TGTGCCAGTGGGCGGACGCCCAACTCTGGGGCCAACGTCCTGACTTTC. J is TRBJ2-6 and V is TRBV28; D not resolved. This CDR3 contains 16 residues. The V gene's germline CDR1 is MDHEN and CDR2 SYDVKM. V was cut by 9 bases and J by 0 bases, with 15 bases left in between.